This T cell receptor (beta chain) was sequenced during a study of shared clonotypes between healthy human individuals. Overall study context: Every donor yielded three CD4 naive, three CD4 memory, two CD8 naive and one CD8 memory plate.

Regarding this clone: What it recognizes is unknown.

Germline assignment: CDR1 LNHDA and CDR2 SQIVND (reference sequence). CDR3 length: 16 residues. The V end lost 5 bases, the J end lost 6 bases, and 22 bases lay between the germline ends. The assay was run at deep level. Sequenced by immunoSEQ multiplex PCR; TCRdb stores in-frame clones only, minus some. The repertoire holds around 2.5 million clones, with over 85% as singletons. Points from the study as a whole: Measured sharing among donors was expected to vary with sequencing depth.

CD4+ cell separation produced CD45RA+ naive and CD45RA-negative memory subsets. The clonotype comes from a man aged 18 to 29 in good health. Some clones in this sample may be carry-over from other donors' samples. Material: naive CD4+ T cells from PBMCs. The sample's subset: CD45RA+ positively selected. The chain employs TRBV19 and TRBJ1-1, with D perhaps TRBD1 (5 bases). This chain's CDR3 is CASSLHSRGGSAEAFF. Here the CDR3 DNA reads TGTGCCAGTAGTCTCCATTCGAGGGGAGGAAGCGCTGAAGCTTTCTTT.